Shown below are 17 T cell receptor beta chains from a single sample sequenced in a study of blood T cell repertoires in COVID-19. Some clones are missing from TCRdb's copy, which holds only in-frame ones; the method was immunoSEQ multiplex PCR. This sample has 90,000 to 120,000 clones, with 84% found just once. Sequenced input: peripheral blood. These receptors were taken from a human donor in a cohort sampled during active COVID-19.

The V call is TRBV28, the J call TRBJ2-5; TRBD1 is a possible D gene (6 bases). V was shortened by 4 bases and J by 5 bases, with 11 bases between the two germline ends. The CDR3 contains 13 residues. The germline CDR1 and CDR2 sequences are MDHEN and SYDVKM. The CDR3 DNA is TGTGCCAGCAGTTGGGACAACGGGGAGACCCAGTACTTC. Translated, it gives CASSWDNGETQYF.

The chain links TRBV7-2 to TRBJ2-7; perhaps TRBD1 as D (6 bases). The CDR3 spans 13 residues. Trimming removed 5 bases from V and 6 bases from J, with 14 bases in between. Germline V gene sequence: CDR1 SGHTA, CDR2 FQGNSA. The CDR3: CASSGTRDAEQYF. In DNA, the CDR3 is TGTGCCAGCAGCGGGACACGCGACGCCGAGCAGTACTTC. Full variable domain (outside the CDR3, taken from reference TRBV7-2 and TRBJ2-7): GAGVSQSPSNKVTEKGKDVELRCDPISGHTALYWYRQSLGQGLEFLIYFQGNSAPDKSGLPSDRFSAERTGGSVSTLTIQRTQQEDSAVYLCASSGTRDAEQYFGPGTRLTVT.

The V and J genes are TRBV24-1 and TRBJ2-5; D could derive from TRBD1 or TRBD2 (10 bases each). This CDR3 spans 19 amino acids. Trimming removed 4 bases at V and 1 base at J, with 24 bases between. Germline values: CDR1 KGHDR, CDR2 SFDVKD. CDR3 DNA sequence: TGTGCCACCAGTGACAGACAGGGGGCGAGGACTAGCGGCCAAGAGACCCAGTACTTC. Translated, it gives CATSDRQGARTSGQETQYF.

This chain uses TRBV18 with TRBJ2-6; 8 bases match TRBD1. Trimming at V came to 0 bases and at J to 0 bases, leaving 7 bases not matched to a gene. Germline V gives CDR1 KGHSH, CDR2 LQKENI. CDR3 length equals 19 residues. The CDR3 region has the DNA TGTGCCAGCTCACCACCCAGGGGGCAGGGCCTCTCTGGGGCCAACGTCCTGACTTTC. Its translation: CASSPPRGQGLSGANVLTF.

The chain has TRBV11-2 and TRBJ2-2; 8 nucleotides agree with TRBD2. The junction had 9 bases not matched to a gene; V was cut back by 5 bases and J by 1 base. Germline V gene data show CDR1 as SGHAT and CDR2 as FQNNGV. This CDR3 comprises 17 residues. Here the CDR3 reads CASSRTTGTRNTGELFF. As DNA, the CDR3 is TGTGCCAGCAGCCGGACAACTGGGACTAGGAACACCGGGGAGCTGTTTTTT.

This clone was found a few times. The chain carries TRBV19 and TRBJ2-2, with 7 bases aligning to TRBD1. CDR3 length: 15 residues. CDR1 and CDR2 from the germline V gene are LNHDA and SQIVND (reference sequence). The J segment lost 1 base and the V segment lost 4 bases, leaving 3 bases of the junction unmatched. The CDR3 DNA sequence: TGTGCCAGTAGTACGAACAGGGGGAACACCGGGGAGCTGTTTTTT. It is translated as CASSTNRGNTGELFF. The full variable domain, rest sourced from reference TRBV19 and TRBJ2-2, is DGGITQSPKYLFRKEGQNVTLSCEQNLNHDAMYWYRQDPGQGLRLIYYSQIVNDFQKGDIAEGYSVSREKKESFPLTVTSAQKNPTAFYLCASSTNRGNTGELFFGEGSRLTVL.

The genes are TRBV7-6 and TRBJ2-1; D gene unclear. V was shortened by 1 base and J by 7 bases, with 14 bases between the two germline ends. This CDR3 comprises 15 residues. Per germline, CDR1 SGHVS and CDR2 FNYEAQ. The CDR3 reads CASSLVELVGNEQFF. DNA for the CDR3: TGTGCCAGCAGCTTAGTCGAGCTAGTCGGTAATGAGCAGTTCTTC.

This clone was detected only a few times. V gene TRBV28 combines with J gene TRBJ2-1; 7 bases agree with TRBD2. CDR3 length equals 16 residues. Germline CDR1 reads MDHEN; CDR2 reads SYDVKM. Germline trimming cut 6 bases from V and 4 bases from J; bases unmatched to any gene: 12. CDR3 nucleotide sequence: TGTGCCAGCAGGCCGGGCGTTAGCGGGTTGTACAATGAGCAGTTCTTC. Translated: CASRPGVSGLYNEQFF.

The chain carries TRBV3-1 (or the pseudogene TRBV3-2) and TRBJ2-7, with TRBD1 matching 10 bases. J was trimmed by 2 bases and V by 4 bases; bases with no gene match: 11. The CDR3 is made up of 17 amino acids. Germline-derived CDR1 and CDR2 are LGHDT and YNNKEL (reference sequence). CDR3 in amino acids: CASSPPLTGTGAYEQYF. The CDR3 DNA sequence: TGTGCCAGCAGCCCCCCTTTGACCGGGACAGGGGCCTACGAGCAGTACTTC.

The chain is built from TRBV29-1 and TRBJ2-1; 9 nucleotides agree with TRBD1. V gave up 7 bases and J gave up 4 bases; unmatched junction bases: 8. CDR3 length: 14 amino acids. Germline lookup yields CDR1 SQVTM and CDR2 ANQGSEA. The CDR3 region is CSAVGQGGYNEQFF. CDR3 nucleotides: TGCAGCGCCGTGGGACAGGGCGGGTACAATGAGCAGTTCTTC.

V gene TRBV6-6 combines with J gene TRBJ1-1; 7 bases line up with TRBD1. The CDR3 contains 18 residues. The germline V gene encodes CDR1 MNHNY and CDR2 SVGAGI (reference sequence). The trim removed 5 bases at V and 1 base at J, leaving 16 bases unmatched. In nucleotides, the CDR3 is TGTGCCAGCAGTCTGCGACAGGGTCTGGGATTGGGGAACACTGAAGCTTTCTTT. This codes for CASSLRQGLGLGNTEAFF.

A few counts support this clone. The rearrangement joins TRBV27 to TRBJ1-6; 10 bases fit TRBD1. This CDR3 comprises 14 residues. Germline assignment: CDR1 MNHEY and CDR2 SMNVEV (reference sequence). With 5 bases clipped from V and 10 bases from J, the junction kept 5 bases outside the gene matches. CDR3 nucleotides: TGTGCCAGCAGTGCCTTGACAGGGGGCTCACCCCTCCACTTT. Translating gives CASSALTGGSPLHF.

The chain uses TRBV2 and TRBJ1-3; D remains unclear. V was cut by 5 bases and J by 0 bases, with 8 bases left in between. Germline V gene lookup returns CDR1 SNHLY and CDR2 FYNNEI. This CDR3 contains 14 residues. The CDR3 sequence: CASSTTSSGNTIYF. The DNA of the CDR3 is TGTGCCAGCAGTACCACGAGCTCTGGAAACACCATATATTTT. The whole variable domain, filled in from reference TRBV2 and TRBJ1-3, reads EPEVTQTPSHQVTQMGQEVILRCVPISNHLYFYWYRQILGQKVEFLVSFYNNEISEKSEIFDDQFSVERPDGSNFTLKIRSTKLEDSAMYFCASSTTSSGNTIYFGEGSWLTVV.

The genes are TRBV18 and TRBJ2-7; TRBD2 aligns across 14 bases. J lost 3 bases, V lost 2 bases, and 0 bases had no gene match. The CDR3 is 15 residues long. CDR1 KGHSH and CDR2 LQKENI come from the germline V gene. CDR3 nucleotide sequence: TGTGCCAGCTCACCAGGGACTAGCGGGAGCTACGAGCAGTACGTC. The encoded protein is CASSPGTSGSYEQYV.

The chain links TRBV19 to TRBJ1-1; unclear D gene. The CDR3 contains 13 residues. Trimming shortened V by 5 bases and J by 1 base, and 8 bases separated the two germline ends. Germline CDR1 LNHDA, CDR2 SQIVND (reference sequence). The CDR3 reads CASSGAGNTEAFF. The CDR3 DNA follows: TGTGCCAGTAGTGGAGCGGGGAACACTGAAGCTTTCTTT.

The chain links TRBV3-1 (or the pseudogene TRBV3-2) to TRBJ2-7; D is possibly TRBD2 (5 bases). The CDR3 has 14 residues. Per germline, CDR1 LGHDT and CDR2 YNNKEL (reference sequence). Trimming shortened V by 3 bases and J by 6 bases, and 15 bases separated the two germline ends. The CDR3 DNA reads TGTGCCAGCAGCCAGGCACTAGGAATAGGCGAGCAGTACGTC. The encoded protein is CASSQALGIGEQYV.

The chain links TRBV19 to TRBJ2-1; possibly TRBD2 for D (6 bases). The V end was cut by 4 bases, the J end by 7 bases, with 14 bases between. Germline V gene sequence: CDR1 LNHDA, CDR2 SQIVND (reference sequence). The CDR3 extends over 14 amino acids. Here the CDR3 reads CASSRGEMGNEQFF. The CDR3 DNA is TGTGCCAGTAGTAGGGGGGAGATGGGGAATGAGCAGTTCTTC. Based on the CDR3 plus reference TRBV19 and TRBJ2-1, the full variable domain is DGGITQSPKYLFRKEGQNVTLSCEQNLNHDAMYWYRQDPGQGLRLIYYSQIVNDFQKGDIAEGYSVSREKKESFPLTVTSAQKNPTAFYLCASSRGEMGNEQFFGPGTRLTVL.